These 11 T cell receptor beta chains were sequenced from one sample in a study of shared clonotypes between healthy human individuals. Repertoires were generated with immunoSEQ multiplex PCR, while TCRdb's copy carries only in-frame clones and drops some. The table has more than 2 million clones, roughly 95% seen once; the top ten hold 0.1% to 0.15%. The sample taken for sequencing was naive CD4+ T cells sorted from blood. Subset given: CD45RA+ positively selected. These receptors were taken from a man aged 18 to 29 in good health.

The V gene is TRBV7-2, the J gene TRBJ2-3; D not certain. Germline CDR1 SGHTA, CDR2 FQGNSA. Trimming removed 0 bases from V and 6 bases from J, with 13 bases in between. The CDR3 sequence is 15 residues long. The CDR3 is CASSLARGASDTQYF. Here the CDR3 DNA reads TGTGCCAGCAGCTTAGCTCGTGGAGCTTCGGATACGCAGTATTTT.

The CDR3 DNA is TGCGCCAGCAGCTTTACGGACAGGTCCTATGGCTACACCTTC. It specifies CASSFTDRSYGYTF. This sequence joins TRBV5-1 and TRBJ1-2, with 7 bases identical to TRBD1. Trimming cost V 2 bases and J 4 bases; bases outside gene matches: 5. In germline, CDR1 is SGHRS, CDR2 YFSETQ. The CDR3 covers 14 residues.

The chain has TRBV18 and TRBJ2-7, with 8 positions matching TRBD1. This CDR3 comprises 15 residues. CDR1 and CDR2 (germline): KGHSH, LQKENI. V lost 4 bases to trimming and J lost 5 bases; unmatched junction nucleotides: 10. This CDR3 reads CASSLGAGGSNEQYF. The CDR3 bases are TGTGCCAGCTCACTGGGGGCAGGGGGCTCTAACGAGCAGTACTTC.

The chain joins TRBV10-1 to TRBJ2-1, with 14 bases aligning to TRBD2. The germline CDR1 and CDR2 sequences are WNHNN and SYGVQD (reference sequence). V was clipped by 4 bases and J by 3 bases; unmatched bases: 8. This CDR3 is 18 amino acids long. CDR3 DNA: TGCGCCAGCAGTGGCGGGACTAGCGGGAGTTCTGGCTACAATGAGCAGTTCTTC. Translation: CASSGGTSGSSGYNEQFF.

This chain connects TRBV2 to TRBJ1-6; D might be TRBD1 (5 bases). The CDR3 is 13 amino acids. Germline CDR1 SNHLY, CDR2 FYNNEI. V was trimmed by 8 bases and J by 6 bases, leaving 11 bases between them. CDR3 amino acids: CASGAGPNSPLHF. In nucleotides, the CDR3 is TGTGCCAGCGGTGCAGGGCCTAATTCACCCCTCCACTTT.

The chain joins TRBV7-2 to TRBJ1-1, with 10 bases lining up with TRBD1. Germline CDR1 reads SGHTA; CDR2 reads FQGNSA. The V segment lost 5 bases and the J segment 2 bases; nucleotides outside the gene matches: 8. This CDR3 has 16 residues. Here the CDR3 reads CASSPQTGGPNTEAFF. DNA of the CDR3: TGTGCCAGCAGCCCACAGACAGGGGGCCCCAACACTGAAGCTTTCTTT. Combining the CDR3 with reference TRBV7-2 and TRBJ1-1 gives the whole variable domain GAGVSQSPSNKVTEKGKDVELRCDPISGHTALYWYRQSLGQGLEFLIYFQGNSAPDKSGLPSDRFSAERTGGSVSTLTIQRTQQEDSAVYLCASSPQTGGPNTEAFFGQGTRLTVV.

As to this clone: The sample contains more than one DNA sequence encoding this CDR3. The chain employs TRBV28 and TRBJ2-2; the match to TRBD1 covers 8 bases. V lost 4 bases and J lost 3; bases outside the gene matches: 4. Germline V gene data show CDR1 as MDHEN and CDR2 as SYDVKM. The CDR3 contains 15 residues. The CDR3 coding sequence is TGTGCCAGCAGTTCGAGACAGGGGTACACCGGGGAGCTGTTTTTT. Its protein product is CASSSRQGYTGELFF.

The chain carries TRBV29-1 and TRBJ2-5; the match to TRBD1 covers 9 bases. The V gene's germline CDR1 is SQVTM and CDR2 ANQGSEA. This CDR3 has 15 residues. Trimming cost V 1 base and J 3 bases; bases outside gene matches: 6. CDR3 in amino acids: CSVEARDRAKETQYF. CDR3 nucleotide sequence: TGCAGCGTTGAAGCCCGGGACAGGGCAAAAGAGACCCAGTACTTC.

With respect to this clone: Other DNA sequences in this sample translate to the same CDR3. The rearrangement links TRBV27 to TRBJ1-5, with 8 bases identical to TRBD1. In germline, CDR1 is MNHEY, CDR2 SMNVEV (reference sequence). Germline trimming cut 5 bases from V and 1 base from J; bases unmatched to any gene: 7. The CDR3 length is 16 residues. The CDR3 protein is CASSPGTGKSNQPQHF. CDR3 DNA: TGTGCCAGCAGTCCAGGGACAGGAAAGAGCAATCAGCCCCAGCATTTT.

CDR3 sequence reads: CASSVDGRTNQPQHF. CDR3 in DNA: TGTGCCAGCAGCGTAGATGGACGGACAAATCAGCCCCAGCATTTT. This chain connects TRBV9 to TRBJ1-5, with D possibly matching TRBD1 (5 bases). The V gene's germline CDR1 is SGDLS and CDR2 YYNGEE. The ends were cut back, 0 bases at V and 4 bases at J, with 11 bases in the middle. This CDR3 has 15 residues.

The rearrangement joins TRBV6-6 to TRBJ1-2; no clear D gene. The CDR3 contains 14 residues. Germline loops: CDR1 MNHNY, CDR2 SVGAGI (reference sequence). Trimming removed 2 bases from V and 0 bases from J, with 7 bases in between. The CDR3 sequence: CASSYGQPNYGYTF. Here the CDR3 DNA reads TGTGCCAGCAGTTACGGGCAGCCTAACTATGGCTACACCTTC.